This T cell receptor beta chain comes out of a study of blood T cells in healthy people across ages. For the second PCR, which ran for roughly 6 to 12 cycles, a sample-barcoded 5' primer and a J-beta primer mix were used. TCRdb re-analysed the 5' RACE reads in MiXCR, keeping a single row per CDR3 protein. The sample lists hundreds of thousands of distinct CDR3 sequences, roughly three fifths seen once, with 20% to 30% in the top ten. In its sample, this clonotype was seen a few times. Its cognate antigen is unknown. A minimum of 5.5 micrograms of total RNA was extracted per sample. Whole-study results and caveats: Expanded clonotype shifts may have been confounded, as the donors had an unknown CMV status. Since the PBMCs were unsorted, naive and antigen-experienced cells could not be conclusively compared.

Per the germline V gene, CDR1 is SQVTM and CDR2 is ANQGSEA. V shed 2 bases, J shed 5 bases, and the junction held 8 bases outside the gene matches. The CDR3 is made up of 15 amino acids. The sequenced material came from blood. This TCR was recovered from a man aged 40-55 years in good health. The chain couples TRBV29-1 to TRBJ2-3; 9 nucleotides agree with TRBD2. In DNA, the CDR3 is TGCAGCGTTGAATTCCTAGCGGGAAGGGTAGATACGCAGTATTTT. It is translated as CSVEFLAGRVDTQYF.